This entry is about one TCR beta chain. This entry is derived from a study of blood T cell repertoires in COVID-19. Across the study: Material from acute and convalescent COVID-19 was sourced from the United States, Italy and Spain.

Data came from immunoSEQ multiplex PCR; TCRdb stores just in-frame clones and leaves some out. The sample lists around 280,000 clones, about 83% occurring once. V shed 5 bases, J shed 8 bases, and the junction held 12 bases outside the gene matches. Germline V gene lookup returns CDR1 SEHNR and CDR2 FQNEAQ (reference sequence). CDR3 size: 16 residues. The source material was PBMCs or T cells enriched from blood (not recorded which). This clonotype was sampled from a woman aged 40 to 50 who had recovered from COVID-19. V and J are TRBV7-9 and TRBJ2-1, with 10 positions matching TRBD2. As DNA, the CDR3 is TGTGCCAGCAGCGTGAGAGGCAGCGGGAGGGTCCATGAGCAGTTCTTC. Encoded protein: CASSVRGSGRVHEQFF.